The 30 T cell receptor beta chains below all came from one sample that was sequenced in a study of shared clonotypes between healthy human individuals. Assay used: immunoSEQ multiplex PCR; TCRdb lists only in-frame clones, some missing. This sample has over 700,000 clones, with around 70% found just once. The sequencing sample was made of memory CD4+ T cells sorted from blood. As to subset: CD45RA-negative fraction. All receptors come from a woman in her 30s in good health.

The chain links TRBV10-1 to TRBJ2-5, with 8 bases identical to TRBD1. J gave up 1 base and V 6 bases, and 4 bases lay outside the gene matches. The CDR3 totals 14 residues. CDR1 and CDR2 (germline): WNHNN, SYGVQD (reference sequence). CDR3 nucleotide sequence: TGCGCCAGCAGCACAGGGGGACCCCAAGAGACCCAGTACTTC. It is translated as CASSTGGPQETQYF.

The sample holds one count of this clone. The gene calls are TRBV2 and TRBJ2-3; TRBD2 aligns across 9 bases. This CDR3 has 18 residues. V lost 0 bases and J lost 3; bases outside the gene matches: 10. Per germline, CDR1 SNHLY and CDR2 FYNNEI. The DNA of the CDR3 is TGTGCCAGCAGTGAAGCGCTTGGTAGCGGGAGTTCGACAGATACGCAGTATTTT. Translated: CASSEALGSGSSTDTQYF.

The rearrangement joins TRBV5-1 to TRBJ1-4; D not certain. Trimming shortened V by 0 bases and J by 0 bases, and 12 bases separated the two germline ends. This CDR3 has 17 amino acids. Germline CDR1 is SGHRS and CDR2 is YFSETQ. CDR3 DNA sequence: TGCGCCAGCAGCTTGGGACAAGGAGCCGCAACTAATGAAAAACTGTTTTTT. Protein sequence: CASSLGQGAATNEKLFF.

A few counts support this clone. The CDR3 bases are TGTGCCAGCAGCTTGACTAATCAAGAGACCCAGTACTTC. Protein sequence: CASSLTNQETQYF. The chain employs TRBV7-9 and TRBJ2-5, with a possible D match to TRBD2 (5 bases). V lost 3 bases and J 2 bases, leaving 7 bases between the germline ends. The CDR3 spans 13 residues. From germline, CDR1 is SEHNR and CDR2 FQNEAQ (reference sequence). Variable domain in full (rest from reference TRBV7-9 and TRBJ2-5): DTGVSQNPRHKITKRGQNVTFRCDPISEHNRLYWYRQTLGQGPEFLTYFQNEAQLEKSRLLSDRFSAERPKGSFSTLEIQRTEQGDSAMYLCASSLTNQETQYFGPGTRLLVL.

This clone was seen once. The chain carries TRBV28 and TRBJ2-7; a possible D gene is TRBD2 (7 bases). Trimming cost V 6 bases and J 1 base, with 28 bases left between them. The CDR3 has 19 amino acids. Germline lookup yields CDR1 MDHEN and CDR2 SYDVKM. The CDR3 region has the DNA TGTGCCAGCAGCTCCCTTTTTAGGGGAGGGGGGGGCCGGTCCTACGAGCAGTACTTC. It encodes CASSSLFRGGGGRSYEQYF.

The table lists this clone with a few counts. This sequence joins TRBV28 and TRBJ2-7, with a possible D match to TRBD1 (6 bases). The length of the CDR3 is 13 residues. CDR1 MDHEN and CDR2 SYDVKM come from the germline V gene. V gave up 8 bases and J gave up 3 bases, with 14 bases separating them. Here the CDR3 DNA reads TGTGCCAGCGGTGGGGGCAGCCACTACGAGCAGTACTTC. Translating it yields CASGGGSHYEQYF.

This clone has a single count. J is TRBJ2-7 and V is TRBV21-1. TRBV21-1 is tagged as a pseudogene. The CDR3 extends over 13 amino acids. CDR3 in amino acids: CASNSPGLEEQYF. The CDR3 region has the DNA TGTGCCAGCAATTCTCCGGGCCTCGAGGAGCAGTACTTC.

In the case of this clone: A much bigger clone sits one base away, suggesting this may be a read error. The chain is built from TRBV7-6 and TRBJ1-1, with no clear D. Per the germline V gene, CDR1 is SGHVS and CDR2 is FNYEAQ. Trimming cost V 1 base and J 1 base, with 4 bases left between them. The CDR3 length is 13 residues. CDR3 loop: CASSLGKNTEAFF. The DNA for the CDR3 is TGTGCCAGCAGCTTAGGGAAGAACACTGAAGCTTTCTTT.

The rearrangement links TRBV28 to TRBJ1-1; D is ambiguous. Germline V gene lookup returns CDR1 MDHEN and CDR2 SYDVKM. CDR3 size: 14 residues. V shed 2 bases and J shed 6 bases, with 13 bases lying between them. Here the CDR3 DNA reads TGTGCCAGCAGTTTAGGGGTCCCTCCTCCTGAAGCTTTCTTT. This sequence encodes CASSLGVPPPEAFF.

The chain employs TRBV6-5 and TRBJ1-1, with D possibly TRBD1 on 6 matching bases. Trimming shortened V by 6 bases and J by 0 bases, and 14 bases separated the two germline ends. Germline V gene sequence: CDR1 MNHEY, CDR2 SVGAGI. The CDR3 is made up of 15 amino acids. CDR3: CASSWGHLMNTEAFF. The CDR3 DNA sequence: TGTGCCAGCAGCTGGGGACACCTAATGAACACTGAAGCTTTCTTT.

V gene TRBV5-1 combines with J gene TRBJ2-1; 10 bases align to TRBD2. The CDR3 spans 16 residues. CDR1 and CDR2 from the germline V gene are SGHRS and YFSETQ. Unmatched junction bases numbered 12, after V lost 4 bases and J lost 8 bases. The CDR3 DNA follows: TGCGCCAGCAGCCTGTTAGCGGGAGGCCAGTTCTATGAGCAGTTCTTC. Translating it yields CASSLLAGGQFYEQFF.

This clone was observed once. The chain joins TRBV9 to TRBJ1-1; weak D call: TRBD1 (5 bases). With 4 bases removed from V and 0 bases from J, the gap between germline ends came to 16 bases. The CDR3 spans 16 residues. CDR1 SGDLS and CDR2 YYNGEE come from the germline V gene. The CDR3, as DNA: TGTGCCAGCAGCCCCCCTCGACAGCTATTGAACACTGAAGCTTTCTTT. Protein sequence: CASSPPRQLLNTEAFF.

V and J are TRBV6-5 and TRBJ1-1, with a tentative D call TRBD1 (6 bases). Trimming took off 6 bases at V and 4 bases at J, with 12 bases between the two ends. From germline, CDR1 is MNHEY and CDR2 SVGAGI. This CDR3 is 13 amino acids long. The CDR3 DNA sequence: TGTGCCAGCAGAGGCCTGGGGGCCACTGAAGCTTTCTTT. This gives the protein CASRGLGATEAFF.

V gene TRBV9 combines with J gene TRBJ2-3; TRBD2 matches at 12 bases. The V segment lost 0 bases and the J segment 6 bases; nucleotides outside the gene matches: 5. This CDR3 is built from 16 residues. Germline-derived CDR1 and CDR2 are SGDLS and YYNGEE. CDR3 coding DNA: TGTGCCAGCAGCGTAGGACTAGCGGGAGTCGCGGATACGCAGTATTTT. This codes for CASSVGLAGVADTQYF.

This chain uses TRBV12-1 with TRBJ1-1; the DNA was not compared with TRBD1, the D call given in the table. TRBV12-1 is deemed a pseudogene. The CDR3 sequence is 18 residues long. The CDR3 DNA reads as TGTGCCAGCAGCGTCGGAGGGGGACAGGGGGCGCGGCAGATGGGTGCTTTCTTT. Translated: CASSVGGGQGARQMGAFF.

The chain combines TRBV25-1 with TRBJ1-1; D perhaps matches TRBD1 (6 bases). Germline V lookup: CDR1 MGHDK, CDR2 SYGVNS. The CDR3 length is 14 residues. V was trimmed by 5 bases and J by 1 base, leaving 11 bases between them. The CDR3 loop is CASSSGHQNTEAFF. Written as DNA, the CDR3 is TGTGCCAGCAGTTCGGGACACCAGAACACTGAAGCTTTCTTT.

The CDR3 is CASTPREMNTEAFF. The CDR3 DNA sequence: TGTGCCAGCACCCCCAGGGAAATGAACACTGAAGCTTTCTTT. The chain has TRBV6-1 and TRBJ1-1; D is possibly TRBD1 (5 bases). CDR3 length: 14 residues. Germline lookup yields CDR1 MNHNS and CDR2 SASEGT. V dropped 7 bases and J dropped 0 bases, with 12 bases sitting between them.

CDR3 coding DNA: TGTGCCAGCAGTGGCGGGGAGCTGTTTTTT. Translation: CASSGGELFF. The chain has TRBV25-1 and TRBJ2-2, with D unresolved. Germline CDR1 MGHDK, CDR2 SYGVNS. The CDR3 is 10 residues long. Trimming left V 4 bases short and J 7 bases short, with 1 base between.

This clone occurred once. This rearrangement joins TRBV5-8 to TRBJ1-1; unclear D gene. CDR3 length equals 15 residues. The ends were cut back, 0 bases at V and 2 bases at J, with 11 bases in the middle. Germline V gene lookup returns CDR1 SGHTS and CDR2 YDEGEE. CDR3 DNA: TGTGCCAGCAGCTTGGAGCGGGTTATTAACACTGAAGCTTTCTTT. Translation gives CASSLERVINTEAFF.

In its sample, this clone was seen once. A much larger clone lies one base from this, so it may be a read error. Within the sample, other DNA sequences also encode this same CDR3. The chain recombines TRBV5-1 with TRBJ2-1; a weak D match, TRBD2 (5 bases). This CDR3 contains 15 residues. V was cut by 3 bases and J by 0 bases, with 10 bases left in between. CDR1 is SGHRS and CDR2 is YFSETQ in the germline V gene. In nucleotides, the CDR3 is TGCGCCAGCAGCTCCGACACTAGCTCCTACAATGAGCAGTTCTTC. This translates into CASSSDTSSYNEQFF.

The V call is TRBV11-3, the J call TRBJ2-5; a weak D match, TRBD1 (7 bases). With 1 base removed from V and 4 bases from J, the gap between germline ends came to 13 bases. From germline, CDR1 is SGHNT and CDR2 YENEEA. The CDR3 contains 15 residues. The CDR3 here is CASSLGYRGGETQYF. In DNA form, the CDR3 reads TGTGCCAGCAGCTTAGGGTACAGGGGAGGAGAGACCCAGTACTTC.

J is TRBJ1-5 and V is TRBV19, with 7 bases that match TRBD1. V was pared by 6 bases and J by 7 bases, with 6 bases of the junction left unmatched. The CDR3 length is 13 residues. Germline V lookup: CDR1 LNHDA, CDR2 SQIVND (reference sequence). In nucleotides, the CDR3 is TGTGCCAGTAGCGATAAACAGGGGCAGCCCCAGCATTTT. Its translation is CASSDKQGQPQHF.

V and J are TRBV10-2 and TRBJ2-4, with TRBD2 matching over 10 bases. The CDR3 sequence is 15 residues long. Germline V gene lookup returns CDR1 WSHSY and CDR2 SAAADI. V was pared by 2 bases and J by 11 bases, with 9 bases of the junction left unmatched. The CDR3 DNA follows: TGCGCCAGCAGTGAGGCCCTAGCGGGAGTATTGGTTCAGTACTTC. Amino acid sequence: CASSEALAGVLVQYF.

The chain has TRBV28 and TRBJ1-1; D gene uncertain. V was clipped by 2 bases and J by 6 bases, with 13 bases between them. The germline CDR1 and CDR2 sequences are MDHEN and SYDVKM. The CDR3 covers 14 residues. The CDR3 is CASSLPTVVPEAFF. In nucleotides, the CDR3 is TGTGCCAGCAGTTTACCAACAGTAGTCCCTGAAGCTTTCTTT.

The rearrangement uses TRBV9 and TRBJ2-3, with D possibly TRBD2 on 5 matching bases. The CDR3 spans 15 residues. CDR1 and CDR2 from the germline V gene are SGDLS and YYNGEE. Trimming shortened V by 3 bases and J by 3 bases, and 14 bases separated the two germline ends. CDR3 coding DNA: TGTGCCAGCAGCGAGAAACTAGATGGAACAGATACGCAGTATTTT. Its protein is CASSEKLDGTDTQYF. Variable domain in full (rest from reference TRBV9 and TRBJ2-3): DSGVTQTPKHLITATGQRVTLRCSPRSGDLSVYWYQQSLDQGLQFLIQYYNGEERAKGNILERFSAQQFPDLHSELNLSSLELGDSALYFCASSEKLDGTDTQYFGPGTRLTVL.

In the case of this clone: Other DNA sequences within the sample encode an identical CDR3. The chain uses TRBV28 and TRBJ2-7; D unclear. This CDR3 is built from 12 residues. Germline CDR1 MDHEN, CDR2 SYDVKM. The ends were cut back, 5 bases at V and 0 bases at J, with 5 bases in the middle. DNA of the CDR3: TGTGCCAGCAGTCTGAGCTCCTACGAGCAGTACTTC. It encodes CASSLSSYEQYF.

The rearrangement uses TRBV6-5 and TRBJ2-7; D is perhaps TRBD1 or TRBD2 (5 bases each). V was shortened by 5 bases and J by 2 bases, with 10 bases between the two germline ends. The germline CDR1 and CDR2 sequences are MNHEY and SVGAGI. The CDR3 is 13 residues long. CDR3 DNA sequence: TGTGCCAGCAGTGGGACGGGTACCTACGAGCAGTACTTC. Translating gives CASSGTGTYEQYF.

The chain combines TRBV27 with TRBJ1-5; 8 nucleotides agree with TRBD1. The CDR3 loop spans 14 amino acids. The V gene end was trimmed by 6 bases and the J gene end by 6 bases; junction bases not matched to a gene: 7. Germline V CDR1 and CDR2: MNHEY, SMNVEV (reference sequence). CDR3 sequence (DNA): TGTGCCAGCAGGTCCGGACAGGGAGGTCAGCCCCAGCATTTT. Translating gives CASRSGQGGQPQHF.

This clone was picked up one time. The J gene is TRBJ1-2, the V gene TRBV20-1, with unresolved D. The CDR3 extends over 9 amino acids. Trimming pared 6 bases from V and 4 bases from J, leaving 3 bases between. The germline gives CDR1 DFQATT, CDR2 SNEGSKA (reference sequence). This CDR3 reads CSALYGYTF. In DNA, the CDR3 is TGCAGTGCCCTCTATGGCTACACCTTC.

The rearrangement uses TRBV10-2 and TRBJ2-3; D is perhaps TRBD1 or TRBD2 (5 bases each). V was pared by 6 bases and J by 2 bases, with 15 bases between. Per germline, CDR1 WSHSY and CDR2 SAAADI. The length of the CDR3 is 15 residues. CDR3 protein: CASRTGLRYTDTQYF. The DNA of the CDR3 is TGCGCCAGCAGAACAGGACTCCGTTACACAGATACGCAGTATTTT.